Presented here are 2 T cell receptor beta chains from one specimen sequenced in a study of control samples from healthy donors and cancer patients. Generated by immunoSEQ multiplex PCR, the TCRdb table keeps only in-frame clones and is missing some. The table lists some 210,000 clones, roughly nine tenths of them singletons. The source material was blood. The receptors shown here come from a man younger than 40 in good health.

The V gene is TRBV5-1, the J gene TRBJ1-1; possible D gene TRBD1, 6 bases. Trimming removed 4 bases at V and 1 base at J, with 8 bases between. Germline CDR1 is SGHRS and CDR2 is YFSETQ. CDR3 length equals 13 residues. The CDR3 DNA reads TGCGCCAGCAGCGGGGGACAGAACACTGAAGCTTTCTTT. Its translation is CASSGGQNTEAFF.

DNA for the CDR3: TGTGCCAGCAGTCAACCGGGGGCTCTTGGCTACACCTTC. Translated: CASSQPGALGYTF. The chain couples TRBV28 to TRBJ1-2, with D tentatively TRBD1 (6 bases). V lost 5 bases and J 7 bases, leaving 14 bases between the germline ends. The germline CDR1 and CDR2 sequences are MDHEN and SYDVKM. This CDR3 contains 13 residues.